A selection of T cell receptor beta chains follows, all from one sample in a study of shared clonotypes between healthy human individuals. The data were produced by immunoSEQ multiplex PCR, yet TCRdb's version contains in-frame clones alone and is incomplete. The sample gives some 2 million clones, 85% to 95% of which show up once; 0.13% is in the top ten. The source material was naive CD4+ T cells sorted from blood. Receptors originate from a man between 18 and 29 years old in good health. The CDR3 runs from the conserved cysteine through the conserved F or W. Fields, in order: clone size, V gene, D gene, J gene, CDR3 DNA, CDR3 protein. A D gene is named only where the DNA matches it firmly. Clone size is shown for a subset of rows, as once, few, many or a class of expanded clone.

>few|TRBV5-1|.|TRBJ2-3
TGCGCCAGCAGCCCCGGACAGAGCACAGATACGCAGTATTTT
CASSPGQSTDTQYF
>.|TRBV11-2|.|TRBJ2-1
TGTGCCAGCAGCTTAGGGAGTCGGGTAAATGAGCAGTTCTTC
CASSLGSRVNEQFF
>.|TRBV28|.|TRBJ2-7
TGTGCCAGCAGTTTAGATGGCGAGCAGTACTTC
CASSLDGEQYF
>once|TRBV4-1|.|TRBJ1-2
TGCGCCAGCAGCCTGTCGATGCAGGGAGGCTATGGCTACACCTTC
CASSLSMQGGYGYTF
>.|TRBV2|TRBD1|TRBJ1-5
TGTGCCAGCAGCCCGACAGCAGGGGGCATTCAGCCCCAGCATTTT
CASSPTAGGIQPQHF
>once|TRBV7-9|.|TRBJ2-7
TGTGCCAGCAGCCCAGCCCTGGAGCAGTACTTC
CASSPALEQYF
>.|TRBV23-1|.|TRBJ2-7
TGCGCCAGCAGTCAATCGGGGGGCCGGGACCGATCCTACGAGCAGTACTTC
CASSQSGGRDRSYEQYF
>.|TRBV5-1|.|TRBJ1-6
TGCGCCAGCAGCCCCGGGACTATAAGCTCCTATAATTCACCCCTCCACTTT
CASSPGTISSYNSPLHF
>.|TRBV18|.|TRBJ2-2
TGTGCCAGCTCACAAGGACATAGGAACACCGGGGAGCTGTTTTTT
CASSQGHRNTGELFF
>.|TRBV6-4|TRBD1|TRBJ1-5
TGTGCCAGCAACCTCTTAAGCCGGGACAGGGGGATAGGTAGCAATCAGCCCCAGCATTTT
CASNLLSRDRGIGSNQPQHF
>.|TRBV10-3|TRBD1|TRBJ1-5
TGTGCCATCAGTGAAGGGACAGATTATCAGCCCCAGCATTTT
CAISEGTDYQPQHF
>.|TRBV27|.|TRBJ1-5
TGTGCCAGCAGCATCACTCGTCCGGGCGGAGCGAGCAATCAGCCCCAGCATTTT
CASSITRPGGASNQPQHF
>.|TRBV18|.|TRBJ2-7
TGTGCCAGCACCCGACTGGAGACCTACGAGCAGTACTTC
CASTRLETYEQYF
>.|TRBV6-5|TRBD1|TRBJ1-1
TGTGCCAGCATGACAGGGTTCCCCTCGAACACTGAAGCTTTCTTT
CASMTGFPSNTEAFF
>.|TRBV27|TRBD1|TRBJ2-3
TGTGCCAGCAGTTTATTGGGTGGGGGACCCAGGGGGGATACGCAGTATTTT
CASSLLGGGPRGDTQYF
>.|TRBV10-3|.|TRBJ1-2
TGTGCCATCGGGGGGACTACCAACTATGGCTACACCTTC
CAIGGTTNYGYTF
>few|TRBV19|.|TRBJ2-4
TGTGCCAGTAGTATAGAGGAAGGAAACATTCAGTACTTC
CASSIEEGNIQYF
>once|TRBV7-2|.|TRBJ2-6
TGTGCCAGCAGCTTAGTAGGGGACTCTGGGGCCAACGTCCTGACTTTC
CASSLVGDSGANVLTF
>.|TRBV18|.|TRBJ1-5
TGTGCCAGCTCGTTTCAGGATAGCAATCAGCCCCAGCATTTT
CASSFQDSNQPQHF
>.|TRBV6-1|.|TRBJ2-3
TGTGCCAGCAGTCGAAGCGGCACAGATACGCAGTATTTT
CASSRSGTDTQYF
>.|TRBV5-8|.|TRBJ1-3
TGTGCCAGCAGCCCGGTAATCTCTGGAAACACCATATATTTT
CASSPVISGNTIYF
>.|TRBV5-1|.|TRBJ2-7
TGCGCCAGCAGCGGCGGGACACCATCCTCCTACGAGCAGTACTTC
CASSGGTPSSYEQYF
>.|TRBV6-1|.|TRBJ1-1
TGTGCCAGCAGTGAAGAAGGGGGTAGCACTGAAGCTTTCTTT
CASSEEGGSTEAFF
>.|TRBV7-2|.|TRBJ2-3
TGTGCCAGCAGCTTAGTAACGGGGATAAGCACAGATACGCAGTATTTT
CASSLVTGISTDTQYF
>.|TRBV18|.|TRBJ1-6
TGTGCCAGCTCACCACAAATAGGGGATAATTCACCCCTCCACTTT
CASSPQIGDNSPLHF
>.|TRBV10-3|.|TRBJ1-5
TGTGCCATCAGTGAGTCGTTAGTGAGCAATCAGCCCCAGCATTTT
CAISESLVSNQPQHF
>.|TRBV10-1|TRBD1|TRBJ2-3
TGCGCCAGCAGTCCGGGACAGGGAATAGCAGATACGCAGTATTTT
CASSPGQGIADTQYF
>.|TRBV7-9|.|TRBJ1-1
TGTGCCAGCAGCTTCAACAGAAACACTGAAGCTTTCTTT
CASSFNRNTEAFF
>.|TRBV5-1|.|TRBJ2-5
TGCGCCAGCAGCGGGGGGAGCCAAGAGACCCAGTACTTC
CASSGGSQETQYF
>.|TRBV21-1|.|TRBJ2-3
TGTGCCAGCAGCAAAGTGTCGGGCAGGGTACCAGATACGCAGTATTTT
CASSKVSGRVPDTQYF
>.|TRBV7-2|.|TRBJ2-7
TGTGCCAGCAGCAAAATACAGGGGGGGTTCTACGAGCAGTACTTC
CASSKIQGGFYEQYF
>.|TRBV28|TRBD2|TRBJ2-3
TGTGCCAGCAGTTTATCACTAGCGGGGGGAATGGGGTATACGCAGTATTTT
CASSLSLAGGMGYTQYF
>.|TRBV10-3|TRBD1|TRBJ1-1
TGTGCCATCAGCCGACAGGGGGCGTTTTATGGCGGAGCTTTCTTT
CAISRQGAFYGGAFF
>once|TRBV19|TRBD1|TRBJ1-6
TGTGCCAGTAATCGACAGGGACTATATAATTCACCCCTCCACTTT
CASNRQGLYNSPLHF
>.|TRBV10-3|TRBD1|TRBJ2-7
TGTGCCATCAGTGAGTCGGGACAGGTCCCTAACTACGAGCAGTACTTC
CAISESGQVPNYEQYF
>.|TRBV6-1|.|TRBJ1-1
TGTGCCAGCAGTGAAGCTGGTCGCACTGAAGCTTTCTTT
CASSEAGRTEAFF
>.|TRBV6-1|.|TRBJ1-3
TGTGCCAGCAGTGCACAAGTATCTTCTCCCGGAAACACCATATATTTT
CASSAQVSSPGNTIYF
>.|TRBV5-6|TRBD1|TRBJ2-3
TGTGCCAGCAGCTTTGGACAGGAGTACACAGATACGCAGTATTTT
CASSFGQEYTDTQYF
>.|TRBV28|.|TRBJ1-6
TGTGCCAGCAGTTCTAGGGGAGTCGCGGGGAATTCACCCCTCCACTTT
CASSSRGVAGNSPLHF
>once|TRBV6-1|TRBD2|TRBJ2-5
TGTGCCAGCAAGTTTACGCGGGGGGTGTATGAGACCCAGTACTTC
CASKFTRGVYETQYF
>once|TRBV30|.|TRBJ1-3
TGTGCCTGGAGTGTACCGACAGTCTCTGGAAACACCATATATTTT
CAWSVPTVSGNTIYF
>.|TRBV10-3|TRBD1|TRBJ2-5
TGTGCCATCAGTGAGGACAGGGTGGGGGAGACCCAGTACTTC
CAISEDRVGETQYF
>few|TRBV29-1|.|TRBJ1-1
TGCAGCGTTGGCAACACTGAAGCTTTCTTT
CSVGNTEAFF
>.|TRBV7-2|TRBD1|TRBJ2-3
TGTGCCAGCAGCTCGACAGGGGGTGAAAATACGCAGTATTTT
CASSSTGGENTQYF